The rows below give T cell receptor beta chains drawn from one sample of a study of blood T cell repertoires in COVID-19. Produced via immunoSEQ multiplex PCR; TCRdb's table is partial and in-frame only. Among about 55,000 clones listed, less than 90% were seen once. Specimen: peripheral blood. These receptors were taken from a woman aged 55-70 years with acute or convalescent COVID-19. CDR3s include the opening cysteine and the closing phenylalanine or tryptophan. A D gene is named only where the DNA matches it firmly. Expanded clones get a size class; other rows say once, few or many, or leave the size out.

j_gene | d_gene | abundance | v_gene | CDR3aa | CDR3nt
TRBJ1-4 | NA | few | TRBV18 | CASSPTPDRSNEKLFF | TGTGCCAGCTCACCCACCCCCGACAGGAGTAATGAAAAACTGTTTTTT
TRBJ1-1 | NA | once | TRBV6-2/TRBV6-3 | CASSYHWATEAFF | TGTGCCAGCAGTTACCACTGGGCCACTGAAGCTTTCTTT
TRBJ1-2 | NA | NA | TRBV20-1 | CSASGDYGYTF | TGCAGTGCTAGCGGGGACTATGGCTACACCTTC
TRBJ2-3 | TRBD1 | NA | TRBV5-1 | CASRTGSTDTQYF | TGCGCCAGCCGGACAGGGAGCACAGATACGCAGTATTTT
TRBJ2-7 | TRBD2 | NA | TRBV4-1 | CASSQFSGVSYEQYF | TGCGCCAGCAGCCAGTTTAGCGGGGTTTCCTACGAGCAGTACTTC
TRBJ1-1 | NA | NA | TRBV2 | CASSGRGGNTEAFF | TGTGCCAGCAGTGGGCGGGGGGGGAACACTGAAGCTTTCTTT
TRBJ2-5 | NA | once | TRBV5-1 | CASRSAVRETQYF | TGCGCCAGCAGGTCAGCGGTCCGGGAGACCCAGTACTTC
TRBJ1-5 | TRBD1 | NA | TRBV19 | CASSGQTNQPQHF | TGTGCCAGTTCGGGACAGACAAATCAGCCCCAGCATTTT
TRBJ2-1 | NA | NA | TRBV7-8 | CASRRGFGGSYNEQFF | TGTGCCAGCAGGCGGGGATTTGGAGGCTCCTACAATGAGCAGTTCTTC
TRBJ1-5 | TRBD1 | NA | TRBV19 | CASSLRGTVSNQPQHF | TGTGCCAGTAGTCTTCGAGGGACAGTTAGCAATCAGCCCCAGCATTTT
TRBJ2-7 | NA | NA | TRBV10-3 | CAISRSGVGSYEQYF | TGTGCCATCAGTCGATCAGGGGTCGGCTCCTACGAGCAGTACTTC
TRBJ1-3 | NA | NA | TRBV19 | CASSSRARSGNTIYF | TGTGCCAGTAGTAGCAGGGCCCGCTCTGGAAACACCATATATTTT
TRBJ2-7 | NA | NA | TRBV19 | CASSLPRGTARGEQYF | TGTGCCAGTAGTCTCCCCCGGGGGACCGCCCGTGGCGAGCAGTACTTC
TRBJ1-2 | TRBD1 | NA | TRBV29-1 | CSVERQGRNYGYTF | TGCAGCGTTGAGAGACAGGGGCGAAACTATGGCTACACCTTC
TRBJ1-3 | NA | NA | TRBV18 | CASSPQGGRFSGNTIYF | TGTGCCAGCTCACCGCAGGGAGGCAGATTCTCTGGAAACACCATATATTTT
TRBJ2-3 | TRBD1 | NA | TRBV7-2 | CASGPNPGQYTDTQYF | TGTGCCAGCGGACCAAATCCGGGACAGTACACAGATACGCAGTATTTT
TRBJ1-1 | NA | NA | TRBV19 | CASRIRTENTEAFF | TGTGCCAGTAGAATTCGGACAGAAAACACTGAAGCTTTCTTT
TRBJ1-2 | TRBD1 | few | TRBV19 | CASSMGDRPNYGYTF | TGTGCCAGTAGTATGGGGGACAGACCTAACTATGGCTACACCTTC
TRBJ1-2 | NA | once | TRBV3-1/TRBV3-2 | CASSGQGYGSWNGYTF | TGTGCCAGCAGCGGTCAGGGGTACGGGTCGTGGAACGGCTACACCTTC
TRBJ1-6 | TRBD1 | NA | TRBV18 | CASSPTGTGGNSPLHF | TGTGCCAGCTCACCAACCGGGACAGGGGGTAATTCACCCCTCCACTTT
TRBJ2-3 | TRBD2 | NA | TRBV5-1 | CASSLGLAGITDTQYF | TGCGCCAGCAGCTTGGGGCTAGCGGGAATCACAGATACGCAGTATTTT
TRBJ2-6 | NA | NA | TRBV5-1 | CASSLESYGANVLTF | TGCGCCAGCAGCTTGGAGAGTTATGGGGCCAACGTCCTGACTTTC
TRBJ1-6 | TRBD1 | once | TRBV28 | CASSRTGGQHNSPLHF | TGTGCCAGCAGCCGGACAGGGGGCCAGCATAATTCACCCCTCCACTTT
TRBJ2-7 | TRBD2 | NA | TRBV4-1 | CASSQAHSGRHEQYF | TGCGCCAGCAGCCAAGCCCATAGCGGGAGACACGAGCAGTACTTC
TRBJ2-1 | TRBD1 | NA | TRBV5-1 | CASSLGTGGDEQFF | TGCGCCAGCAGCTTGGGGACAGGGGGCGATGAGCAGTTCTTC
TRBJ2-7 | NA | few | TRBV18 | CASSPSFGSASYEQYF | TGTGCCAGCTCACCCTCATTCGGGAGCGCGTCCTACGAGCAGTACTTC
TRBJ1-2 | NA | NA | TRBV11-2 | CASSPSPEGGYTF | TGTGCCAGCAGCCCATCGCCAGAGGGAGGCTACACCTTC
TRBJ2-7 | NA | few | TRBV7-6 | CASSLGTPYEQYF | TGTGCCAGCAGCCTAGGGACTCCCTACGAGCAGTACTTC
TRBJ1-2 | TRBD1 | NA | TRBV6-5 | CASSLGQGGGYTF | TGTGCCAGCAGTCTCGGACAGGGTGGTGGCTACACCTTC
TRBJ2-5 | NA | NA | TRBV30 | CAWGLTSGETQYF | TGTGCCTGGGGGCTCACTAGTGGAGAGACCCAGTACTTC
TRBJ2-3 | NA | NA | TRBV5-4 | CASSLDSRGSTDTQYF | TGTGCCAGCAGCTTGGACTCGCGGGGAAGCACAGATACGCAGTATTTT
TRBJ1-3 | NA | NA | TRBV5-1 | CASSTSPMQGSRSGNTIYF | TGCGCCAGCAGCACGTCCCCCATGCAGGGCTCACGCTCTGGAAACACCATATATTTT
TRBJ1-6 | NA | NA | TRBV18 | CASSPILGKTMSGNNSPLHF | TGTGCCAGCTCACCAATTTTGGGGAAAACAATGAGCGGTAATAATTCACCCCTCCACTTT
TRBJ1-1 | NA | NA | TRBV9 | CASSGRENTEAFF | TGTGCCAGCAGCGGCAGGGAGAACACTGAAGCTTTCTTT
TRBJ1-2 | TRBD1 | NA | TRBV18 | CASSPPGGEGYTF | TGTGCCAGCTCACCACCAGGGGGCGAGGGCTACACCTTC
TRBJ2-2 | NA | NA | TRBV4-1 | CASSQEVRGSTGELFF | TGCGCCAGCAGCCAAGAGGTTCGGGGATCCACCGGGGAGCTGTTTTTT
TRBJ2-7 | TRBD1 | once | TRBV27 | CASSFLQGAEYEQYF | TGTGCCAGCAGTTTTCTACAGGGGGCGGAGTACGAGCAGTACTTC
TRBJ2-7 | TRBD2 | NA | TRBV29-1 | CSAAGGAGERSYEQYF | TGCAGCGCCGCGGGGGGAGCGGGAGAGAGGTCCTACGAGCAGTACTTC
TRBJ1-1 | TRBD1 | NA | TRBV7-6 | CASSKQDRANTEAFF | TGTGCCAGCAGCAAACAGGACAGGGCTAACACTGAAGCTTTCTTT
TRBJ2-1 | TRBD2 | NA | TRBV19 | CASTADGGRAADEQFF | TGTGCCAGTACCGCCGACGGGGGGAGGGCCGCCGATGAGCAGTTCTTC
TRBJ1-2 | NA | NA | TRBV7-2 | CASSFGWAGNGYTF | TGTGCCAGCAGCTTCGGGTGGGCAGGGAATGGCTACACCTTC
TRBJ1-5 | NA | NA | TRBV19 | CASSIVEGRVVGQPQHF | TGTGCCAGTAGTATAGTGGAGGGACGCGTCGTAGGGCAGCCCCAGCATTTT
TRBJ2-7 | TRBD1 | few | TRBV11-2 | CASSLGTGRSGEQYF | TGTGCCAGCAGCCTTGGGACAGGGAGATCGGGCGAGCAGTACTTC
TRBJ2-5 | TRBD1 | NA | TRBV7-8 | CASSRAVPGQGVQETQYF | TGTGCCAGCAGCCGAGCGGTCCCGGGACAGGGGGTCCAAGAGACCCAGTACTTC
TRBJ2-1 | NA | NA | TRBV11-3 | CASSRTYRDSYNEQFF | TGTGCCAGCAGCCGGACCTACCGGGACTCTTACAATGAGCAGTTCTTC
TRBJ1-2 | TRBD1 | NA | TRBV9 | CASSAGQGQSGGYTF | TGTGCCAGCAGCGCTGGACAGGGACAATCGGGTGGCTACACCTTC
TRBJ1-2 | TRBD1 | NA | TRBV2 | CASSEAGGTYLYGYTF | TGTGCCAGCAGTGAGGCAGGGGGCACATACCTTTATGGCTACACCTTC
TRBJ1-2 | NA | NA | TRBV29-1 | CSVEPQGSYGYTF | TGCAGCGTTGAACCTCAGGGAAGCTATGGCTACACCTTC
TRBJ2-3 | TRBD2 | NA | TRBV6-5 | CASSSGGGPGTDTQYF | TGTGCCAGCAGTTCGGGGGGAGGGCCTGGAACAGATACGCAGTATTTT
TRBJ2-3 | TRBD1 | NA | TRBV2 | CASSADRGQRNTQYF | TGTGCCAGCAGCGCCGACAGGGGGCAAAGGAATACGCAGTATTTT
TRBJ1-4 | TRBD1 | NA | TRBV6-5 | CASRGNTGDNEKLFF | TGTGCCAGCAGGGGAAACACAGGGGATAATGAAAAACTGTTTTTT
TRBJ1-5 | NA | NA | TRBV12-3/TRBV12-4 | CASSHYNQPQHF | TGTGCCAGCAGTCACTACAATCAGCCCCAGCATTTT
TRBJ1-5 | NA | NA | TRBV6-2/TRBV6-3 | CASSYSNKGTPNQPQHF | TGTGCCAGCAGTTACTCGAATAAAGGGACACCGAATCAGCCCCAGCATTTT
TRBJ2-7 | TRBD2 | once | TRBV5-1 | CASSLYPSGGSLYEQYF | TGCGCCAGCAGCCTTTACCCTAGCGGGGGTTCTCTCTACGAGCAGTACTTC
TRBJ1-2 | TRBD1 | NA | TRBV18 | CASSPSRDSYGYTF | TGTGCCAGCTCACCCTCTCGGGACAGCTATGGCTACACCTTC
TRBJ2-1 | TRBD2 | NA | TRBV19 | CASSSGTSGTEQFF | TGTGCCAGTAGTTCTGGGACTAGCGGGACTGAGCAGTTCTTC
TRBJ1-2 | NA | NA | TRBV27 | CASSFRGRNLANYGYTF | TGTGCCAGCAGTTTTCGGGGGAGGAACCTGGCTAACTATGGCTACACCTTC
TRBJ2-7 | NA | few | TRBV3-1/TRBV3-2 | CASRYPLGGSYEQYF | TGTGCCAGCAGGTATCCCCTCGGGGGTTCCTACGAGCAGTACTTC
TRBJ2-7 | NA | once | TRBV27 | CASSLGNDYEQYF | TGTGCCAGCAGTCTAGGAAACGACTACGAGCAGTACTTC